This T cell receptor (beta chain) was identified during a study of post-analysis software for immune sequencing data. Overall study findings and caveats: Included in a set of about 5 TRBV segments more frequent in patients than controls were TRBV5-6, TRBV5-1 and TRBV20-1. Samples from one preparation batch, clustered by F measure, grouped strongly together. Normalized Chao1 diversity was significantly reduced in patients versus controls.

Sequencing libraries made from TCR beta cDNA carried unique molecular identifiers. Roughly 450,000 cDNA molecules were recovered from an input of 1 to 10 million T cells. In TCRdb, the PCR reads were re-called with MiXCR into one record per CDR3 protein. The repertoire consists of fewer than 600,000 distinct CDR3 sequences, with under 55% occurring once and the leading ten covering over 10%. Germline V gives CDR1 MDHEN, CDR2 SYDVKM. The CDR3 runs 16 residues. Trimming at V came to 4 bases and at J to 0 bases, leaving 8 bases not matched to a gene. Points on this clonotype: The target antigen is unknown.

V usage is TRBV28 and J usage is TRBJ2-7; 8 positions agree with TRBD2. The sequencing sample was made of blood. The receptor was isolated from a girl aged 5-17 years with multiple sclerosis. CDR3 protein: CASSSQTSGGSYEQYF. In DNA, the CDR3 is TGTGCCAGCAGTTCGCAAACTAGCGGAGGCTCCTACGAGCAGTACTTC. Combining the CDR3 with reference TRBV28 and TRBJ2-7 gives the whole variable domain DVKVTQSSRYLVKRTGEKVFLECVQDMDHENMFWYRQDPGLGLRLIYFSYDVKMKEKGDIPEGYSVSREKKERFSLILESASTNQTSMYLCASSSQTSGGSYEQYFGPGTRLTVT.